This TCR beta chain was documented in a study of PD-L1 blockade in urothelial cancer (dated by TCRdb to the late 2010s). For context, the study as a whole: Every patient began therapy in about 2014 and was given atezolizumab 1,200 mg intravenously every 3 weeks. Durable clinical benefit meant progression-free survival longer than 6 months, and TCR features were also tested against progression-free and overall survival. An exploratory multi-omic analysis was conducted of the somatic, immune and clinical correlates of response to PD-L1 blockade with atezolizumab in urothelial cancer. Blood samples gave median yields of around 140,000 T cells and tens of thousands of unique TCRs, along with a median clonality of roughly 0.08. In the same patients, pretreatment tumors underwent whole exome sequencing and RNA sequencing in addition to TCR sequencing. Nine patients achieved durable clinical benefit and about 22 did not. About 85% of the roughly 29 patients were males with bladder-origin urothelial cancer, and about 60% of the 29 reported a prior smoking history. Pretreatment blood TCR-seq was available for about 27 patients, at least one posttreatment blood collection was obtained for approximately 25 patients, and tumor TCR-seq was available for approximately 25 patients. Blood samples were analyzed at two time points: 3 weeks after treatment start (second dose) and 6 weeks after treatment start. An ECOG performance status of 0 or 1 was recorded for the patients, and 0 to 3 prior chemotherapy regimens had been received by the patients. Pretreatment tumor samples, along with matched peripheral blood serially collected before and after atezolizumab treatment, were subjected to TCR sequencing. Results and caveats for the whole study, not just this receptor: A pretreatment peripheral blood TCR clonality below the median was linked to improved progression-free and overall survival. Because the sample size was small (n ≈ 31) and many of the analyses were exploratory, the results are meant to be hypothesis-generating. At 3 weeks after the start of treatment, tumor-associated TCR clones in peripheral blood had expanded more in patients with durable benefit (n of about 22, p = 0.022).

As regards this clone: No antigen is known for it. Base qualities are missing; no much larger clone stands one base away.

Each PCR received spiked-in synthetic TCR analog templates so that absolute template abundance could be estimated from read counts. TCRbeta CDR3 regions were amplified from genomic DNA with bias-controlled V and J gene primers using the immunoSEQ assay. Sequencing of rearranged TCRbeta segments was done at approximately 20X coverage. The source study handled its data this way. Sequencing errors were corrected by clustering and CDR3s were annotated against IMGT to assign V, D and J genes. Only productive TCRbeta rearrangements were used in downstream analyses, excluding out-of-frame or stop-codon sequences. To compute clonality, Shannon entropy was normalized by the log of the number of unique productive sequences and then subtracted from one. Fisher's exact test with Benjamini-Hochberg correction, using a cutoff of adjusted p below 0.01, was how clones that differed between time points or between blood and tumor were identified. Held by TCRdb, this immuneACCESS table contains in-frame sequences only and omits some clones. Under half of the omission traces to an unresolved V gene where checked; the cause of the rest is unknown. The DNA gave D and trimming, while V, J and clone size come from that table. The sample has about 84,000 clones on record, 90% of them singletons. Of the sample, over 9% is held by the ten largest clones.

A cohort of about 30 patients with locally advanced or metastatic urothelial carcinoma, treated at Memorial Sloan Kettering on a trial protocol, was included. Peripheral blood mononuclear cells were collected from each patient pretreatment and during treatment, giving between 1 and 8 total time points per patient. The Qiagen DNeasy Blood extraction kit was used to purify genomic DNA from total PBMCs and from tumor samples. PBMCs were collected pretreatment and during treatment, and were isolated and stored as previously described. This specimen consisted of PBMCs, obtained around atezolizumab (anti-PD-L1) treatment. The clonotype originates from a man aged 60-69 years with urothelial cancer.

The CDR3 region reads CASSPGVREEKLFF. The nucleotide sequence is given as TGTGCCAGCTCACCCGGGGTTCGGGAGGAAAAACTGTTTTTT. The chain is made from TRBV18 and TRBJ1-4; no D gene can be assigned with confidence. Including the terminal cysteine and phenylalanine, the CDR3 comprises 14 residues. Only the CDR3 portion is preserved as DNA: 42 bases, with reading frame beginning at the first base. V is reduced by 3 bases and J by 8 bases, leaving a spacing of 13 bases between them. The germline V gene provides CDR1 KGHSH and CDR2 LQKENI.